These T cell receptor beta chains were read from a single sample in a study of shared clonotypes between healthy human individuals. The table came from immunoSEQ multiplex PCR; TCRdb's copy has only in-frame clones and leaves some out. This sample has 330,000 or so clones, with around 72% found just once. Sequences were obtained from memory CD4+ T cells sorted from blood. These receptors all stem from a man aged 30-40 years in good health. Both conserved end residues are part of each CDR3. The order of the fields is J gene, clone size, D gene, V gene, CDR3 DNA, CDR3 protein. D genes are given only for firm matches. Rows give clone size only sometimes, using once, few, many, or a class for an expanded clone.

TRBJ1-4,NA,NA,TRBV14,TGTGCCAGCAGCCAAGATGGAGCGGGCGGCGAAAAACTGTTTTTT,CASSQDGAGGEKLFF
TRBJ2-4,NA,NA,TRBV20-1,TGCAGTGCTAGTTGGGCCGACATTCAGTACTTC,CSASWADIQYF
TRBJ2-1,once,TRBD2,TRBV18,TGTGCCAGCTCACCCGGGGGGCTAGCGGGTCCTGCTGAGCAGTTCTTC,CASSPGGLAGPAEQFF
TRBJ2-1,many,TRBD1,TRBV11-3,TGTGCCAGCAGCCCCGGGACAGGGATGATACATGAGCAGTTCTTC,CASSPGTGMIHEQFF
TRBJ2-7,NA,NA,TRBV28,TGTGCCAGCAGGCCTACCGCTCCTACCTACGAGCAGTACTTC,CASRPTAPTYEQYF
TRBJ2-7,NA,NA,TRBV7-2,TGTGCCAGCGCCGCGAATTTGCCTTACGAGCAGTACTTC,CASAANLPYEQYF
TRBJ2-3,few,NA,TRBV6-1,TGTGCCAGCAGCAAGGAACGAACGGCGGCAGATACGCAGTATTTT,CASSKERTAADTQYF
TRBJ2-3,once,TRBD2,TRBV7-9,TGTGCCAGCAGCCTATGGGGGATGCGTGGCAAGCGGGAATCAGATACGCAGTATTTT,CASSLWGMRGKRESDTQYF
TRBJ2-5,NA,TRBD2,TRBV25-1,TGTGCCAGCAGTGAAACTAGCGGGAGGGCCCTCGGAGAGACCCAGTACTTC,CASSETSGRALGETQYF
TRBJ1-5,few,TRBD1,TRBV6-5,TGTGCCAGCAGTTCGCAGGGGGCGAATCAGCCCCAGCATTTT,CASSSQGANQPQHF
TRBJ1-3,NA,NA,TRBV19,TGTGCCAGCGGGACACCGCTCTCTGGAAACACCATATATTTT,CASGTPLSGNTIYF
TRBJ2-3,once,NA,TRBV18,TGTGCCAGCTCACCTTCTATCGTTGGCGGGGCGGATACGCAGTATTTT,CASSPSIVGGADTQYF
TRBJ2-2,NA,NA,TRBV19,TGTGCCAGTAGTAAGGGTTGGAACACCGGGGAGCTGTTTTTT,CASSKGWNTGELFF
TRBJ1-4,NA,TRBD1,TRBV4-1,TGCGCCAGCAGCCAGGTAACAGGGGGCCTGAGTGAAAAACTGTTTTTT,CASSQVTGGLSEKLFF
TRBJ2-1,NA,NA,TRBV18,TGTGCCAGCTCACCCGACTTGGGCAATGAGCAGTTCTTC,CASSPDLGNEQFF
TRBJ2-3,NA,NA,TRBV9,TGTGCCAGCAGCGCCCGGGCCCGCACAGATACGCAGTATTTT,CASSARARTDTQYF
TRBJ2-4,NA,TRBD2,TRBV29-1,TGCAGCGTCGAATTTCTAGCGGGAGGGCCCAAAAACATTCAGTACTTC,CSVEFLAGGPKNIQYF
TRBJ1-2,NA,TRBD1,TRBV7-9,TGTGCCAGCAGCCCCCCGAGACAGGGGGCAGTTATGGGCTACACCTTC,CASSPPRQGAVMGYTF
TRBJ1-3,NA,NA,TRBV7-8,TGTGCCAGCAGCTTACGATCTACGGGGCCTGACAGGACCATCACTGGAAACACCATATATTTT,CASSLRSTGPDRTITGNTIYF
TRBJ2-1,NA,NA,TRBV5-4,TGTGCCAGCAGCTTGATCTTCGGCGGGTTGAGTTACAATGAGCAGTTCTTC,CASSLIFGGLSYNEQFF
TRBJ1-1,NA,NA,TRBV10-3,TGTGCCATCAGTGAGGGGGAGGGGATGAACACTGAAGCTTTCTTT,CAISEGEGMNTEAFF
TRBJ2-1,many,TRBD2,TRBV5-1,TGCGCCAGCAGCTTGAATAGCGGGAGAGAGCAGTTCTTC,CASSLNSGREQFF
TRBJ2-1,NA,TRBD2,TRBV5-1,TGCGCCAGCAGCTTGCGGGGACTAGTCCACAATGAGCAGTTCTTC,CASSLRGLVHNEQFF
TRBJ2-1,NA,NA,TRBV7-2,TGTGCCAGCAGCTTATCTAGGATCTACAATGAGCAGTTCTTC,CASSLSRIYNEQFF
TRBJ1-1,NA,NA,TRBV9,TGTGCCAGCAGCCCGATGTGGGGCGGGAACACTGAAGCTTTCTTT,CASSPMWGGNTEAFF
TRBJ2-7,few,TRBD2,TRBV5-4,TGTGCCAGCAGCTTTGGGACTAGCGGTTCCTACGAGCAGTACTTC,CASSFGTSGSYEQYF
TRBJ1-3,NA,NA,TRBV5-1,TGCGCCAGCAGCTTGGAGGCCCAAGGAAACACCATATATTTT,CASSLEAQGNTIYF
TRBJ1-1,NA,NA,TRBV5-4,TGTGCCAGCAGCTTCGATTTCAACACTGAAGCTTTCTTT,CASSFDFNTEAFF
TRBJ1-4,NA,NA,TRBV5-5,TGTGCCAGCAGCCCCGCAGGGCCTAATGAAAAACTGTTTTTT,CASSPAGPNEKLFF
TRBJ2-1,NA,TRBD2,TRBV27,TGTGCCAGCAGTTTATCAGGGACTAGAGAGAGCAATGAGCAGTTCTTC,CASSLSGTRESNEQFF
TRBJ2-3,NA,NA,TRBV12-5,TGTGCTAGTGGTTTAGGGACGGACTCGTTCAGCTCAGATACGCAGTATTTT,CASGLGTDSFSSDTQYF
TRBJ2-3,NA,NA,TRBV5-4,TGTGCCAGCGGGGCAGACACCACAGATACGCAGTATTTT,CASGADTTDTQYF
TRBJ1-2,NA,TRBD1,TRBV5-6,TGTGCCAGCAGCCCGGGACAGGGCGACTCTAACTATGGCTACACCTTC,CASSPGQGDSNYGYTF
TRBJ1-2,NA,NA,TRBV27,TGTGCCAGCAGTTTACGGGGGCCGGACTATGGCTACACCTTC,CASSLRGPDYGYTF
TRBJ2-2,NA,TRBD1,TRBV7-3,TGTGCCAGCAGCCCCAACAGGGGAAACACCGGGGAGCTGTTTTTT,CASSPNRGNTGELFF
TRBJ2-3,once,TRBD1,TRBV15,TGTGCCACCAGCTACTCACCGGGACAGGGGAAGTATACGCAGTATTTT,CATSYSPGQGKYTQYF
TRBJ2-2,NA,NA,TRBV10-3,TGTGCCATCCCGAATCTAGCTTCCGCCGGGGAGCTGTTTTTT,CAIPNLASAGELFF
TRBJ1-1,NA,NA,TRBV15,TGTGCCACCAGCATCAGGGGATTGGGAACTGAAGCTTTCTTT,CATSIRGLGTEAFF
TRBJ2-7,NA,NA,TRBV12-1,TGTGCCAGCAGCTCGGGACAGGGGGTTTCCTACGAGCAGTACTTC,CASSSGQGVSYEQYF
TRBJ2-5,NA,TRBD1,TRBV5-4,TGTGCCGTCCGGGACAGGAACCAAGAGACCCAGTACTTC,CAVRDRNQETQYF
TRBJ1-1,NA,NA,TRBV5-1,TGCGCCAGCAGCTTGCAGGGAGGCCTCAACACTGAAGCTTTCTTT,CASSLQGGLNTEAFF
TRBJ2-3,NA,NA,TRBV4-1,TGCGCCAGCAGTCAGACTGAGGTGGGCACAGATACGCAGTATTTT,CASSQTEVGTDTQYF
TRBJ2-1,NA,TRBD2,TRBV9,TGTGCCAGCAGCGTAAGGGCTAGCGGATACAATGAGCAGTTCTTC,CASSVRASGYNEQFF
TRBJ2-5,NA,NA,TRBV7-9,TGTGCCAGCAGCTTGTCCAGAGGGGTCGATGGAGAGACCCAGTACTTC,CASSLSRGVDGETQYF
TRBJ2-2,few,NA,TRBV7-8,TGTGCCAGCAGCTTAATCAGGGTAGCCGGGGAGCTGTTTTTT,CASSLIRVAGELFF
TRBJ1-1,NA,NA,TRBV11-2,TGTGCCAGCAGCTTCACGCCGAGGGGAGGGATCCCTATGAACACTGAAGCTTTCTTT,CASSFTPRGGIPMNTEAFF
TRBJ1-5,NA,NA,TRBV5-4,TGTGCCAGCGGCTTATATGGAGACCTGTATCAGCCCCAGCATTTT,CASGLYGDLYQPQHF
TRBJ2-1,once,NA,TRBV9,TGTGCCAGCAGCGTAGGGGCGGGAATATCCTACAATGAGCAGTTCTTC,CASSVGAGISYNEQFF
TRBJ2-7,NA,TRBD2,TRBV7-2,TGTGCCAGCAGCTTGCTCGGACTAGCGGCCCTCCGCGAGCAGTACTTC,CASSLLGLAALREQYF
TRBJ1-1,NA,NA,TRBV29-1,TGCAGCGTTGGGGGTCTTGGGGAATCTGAAGCTTTCTTT,CSVGGLGESEAFF